This is a list of T cell receptor beta chains from one sample in a study of blood T cell repertoires in COVID-19. Profiling relied on immunoSEQ multiplex PCR, and the TCRdb table lists in-frame clones only, not all of them. This sample has about 50,000 clones, with about 82% found just once. The sequenced sample was peripheral blood. The receptors originated from an older woman with acute or convalescent COVID-19. CDR3s include the opening cysteine and the closing phenylalanine or tryptophan. A D gene is named only where the DNA matches it firmly. Only part of the rows carry a size: once, few, many, or a class if the clone is expanded.

clone_size j_call v_call d_call cdr3_aa cdr3_nt
NA TRBJ2-7 TRBV7-8 NA CASSLGPRDYEQYF TGTGCCAGCAGCTTAGGACCCAGGGATTACGAGCAGTACTTC
NA TRBJ1-2 TRBV5-1 NA CASSLEVGRFGYTF TGCGCCAGCAGCTTGGAGGTGGGGCGTTTCGGCTACACCTTC
NA TRBJ2-1 TRBV19 TRBD2 CASGKAGGRNEQFF TGTGCCAGTGGTAAAGCGGGAGGTAGGAATGAGCAGTTCTTC
NA TRBJ2-5 TRBV9 TRBD2 CASSVDSGRGETQYF TGTGCCAGCAGCGTAGATAGCGGGAGAGGAGAGACCCAGTACTTC
NA TRBJ2-7 TRBV2 NA CASSPSFEQYF TGTGCCAGCAGCCCGAGTTTCGAGCAGTACTTC
NA TRBJ2-5 TRBV28 NA CASGTTGLGETQYF TGTGCCAGCGGCACAACAGGGTTGGGGGAGACCCAGTACTTC
NA TRBJ2-1 TRBV4-2 TRBD2 CASSQDYGAGVIHNEQFF TGTGCCAGCAGCCAAGATTATGGTGCGGGGGTGATCCACAATGAGCAGTTCTTC
NA TRBJ1-1 TRBV29-1 NA CSARTGLNTEAFF TGCAGCGCTAGGACGGGGTTGAACACTGAAGCTTTCTTT
NA TRBJ2-5 TRBV7-2 TRBD2 CASSRRVSGRSGGETQYF TGTGCCAGCAGCCGCCGAGTGAGCGGGAGGTCGGGAGGAGAGACCCAGTACTTC
few TRBJ2-5 TRBV7-7 TRBD2 CASSQTPASGGAGETQYF TGTGCTAGCAGCCAAACCCCAGCTAGCGGGGGGGCAGGAGAGACCCAGTACTTC
NA TRBJ2-7 TRBV3-1/TRBV3-2 NA CASSQQRRPYEQYF TGTGCCAGCAGCCAACAGCGGCGGCCCTACGAGCAGTACTTC
NA TRBJ1-2 TRBV19 NA CATRLGAGYGYTF TGTGCCACACGACTAGGGGCAGGATATGGCTACACCTTC
NA TRBJ1-4 TRBV6-5 NA CASTSNAGEKLFF TGTGCCAGCACCTCTAATGCTGGTGAAAAACTGTTTTTT
NA TRBJ1-2 TRBV5-6 TRBD1 CASSRRGRWDYGYTF TGTGCCAGCTCACGGAGGGGGCGGTGGGACTATGGCTACACCTTC
NA TRBJ1-6 TRBV6-5 NA CASSLLRVGDSPLHF TGTGCCAGCAGTCTACTCAGGGTTGGTGATTCACCCCTCCACTTT
NA TRBJ2-3 TRBV4-2 NA CASSQEDRRGNTDTQYF TGTGCCAGCAGCCAAGAGGACAGGAGGGGGAACACAGATACGCAGTATTTT
NA TRBJ2-3 TRBV19 NA CASSIDRTSTDTQYF TGTGCCAGTAGCATCGACAGAACTAGCACAGATACGCAGTATTTT
NA TRBJ1-5 TRBV7-8 TRBD1 CASSLTGGDQPQHF TGTGCCAGCAGCTTGACAGGGGGGGATCAGCCCCAGCATTTT
NA TRBJ1-3 TRBV18 NA CASSTDSLISGNTIYF TGTGCCAGCTCTACGGACAGCCTGATCTCTGGAAACACCATATATTTT
NA TRBJ2-1 TRBV10-3 NA CAISESTPPGEQFF TGTGCCATCAGTGAGTCTACCCCGCCGGGGGAGCAGTTCTTC
NA TRBJ2-2 TRBV18 NA CASSRQEQGSGELFF TGTGCCAGCTCACGACAAGAACAGGGATCCGGGGAGCTGTTTTTT
NA TRBJ2-1 TRBV3-1/TRBV3-2 NA CASSQDPWTLYSYNEQFF TGTGCCAGCAGCCAAGATCCGTGGACACTTTACTCCTACAATGAGCAGTTCTTC
NA TRBJ2-7 TRBV18 NA CASSPPRDTTHREQYF TGTGCCAGCTCACCACCCCGGGACACAACCCACCGCGAGCAGTACTTC
NA TRBJ2-1 TRBV28 NA CASSKIRTGSYNEQFF TGTGCCAGCAGTAAAATTCGGACTGGGTCCTACAATGAGCAGTTCTTC
NA TRBJ2-1 TRBV18 TRBD1 CASSLTGGHEQFF TGTGCCAGCTCACTCACAGGGGGGCACGAGCAGTTCTTC
once TRBJ1-1 TRBV11-2 NA CASSKQQGNTEAFF TGTGCCAGCAGCAAACAACAGGGGAACACTGAAGCTTTCTTT
NA TRBJ1-2 TRBV3-1/TRBV3-2 NA CASSQDSGANTF TGTGCCAGCAGCCAAGACTCTGGGGCCAACACCTTC
few TRBJ2-7 TRBV19 NA CASSSPSNRDEQYF TGTGCCAGTAGTTCCCCCTCAAACAGGGACGAGCAGTACTTC
NA TRBJ2-1 TRBV6-5 TRBD2 CASKPSGISNEQFF TGTGCCAGCAAACCTAGCGGGATAAGCAATGAGCAGTTCTTC
few TRBJ1-4 TRBV27 TRBD1 CASSNRQGRGEKLFF TGTGCCAGCAGTAACAGACAGGGCAGAGGTGAAAAACTGTTTTTT
NA TRBJ1-2 TRBV9 NA CASSVGGDITYGYTF TGTGCCAGCAGCGTAGGAGGGGACATTACTTATGGCTACACCTTC
few TRBJ2-1 TRBV5-1 TRBD2 CASSFTSATYNEQFF TGCGCCAGCAGCTTTACTAGCGCGACCTACAATGAGCAGTTCTTC
NA TRBJ1-1 TRBV27 TRBD1 CASSPGQGFLSTEAFF TGTGCCAGCAGCCCGGGACAGGGATTTCTGAGCACTGAAGCTTTCTTT
NA TRBJ2-2 TRBV7-3 TRBD2 CASSRVGTSGNTGELFF TGTGCCAGCAGCCGTGTCGGGACTAGCGGAAACACCGGGGAGCTGTTTTTT
NA TRBJ1-2 TRBV12-3/TRBV12-4 TRBD1 CASSATGSWGYTF TGTGCCAGCAGTGCGACAGGGAGTTGGGGCTACACCTTC
NA TRBJ2-7 TRBV27 NA CASSLAGPSSYEQYF TGTGCCAGCAGTTTAGCAGGGCCGTCATCCTACGAGCAGTACTTC
NA TRBJ2-2 TRBV24-1 NA CATARTATTGELFF TGTGCCACCGCCAGGACTGCCACGACCGGGGAGCTGTTTTTT
NA TRBJ2-7 TRBV4-1 NA CASSQLRGYEQYF TGCGCCAGCAGCCAACTTCGGGGGTACGAGCAGTACTTC
NA TRBJ2-3 TRBV15 TRBD2 CATSPSGRASLTQYF TGTGCCACCAGTCCTAGCGGGAGGGCCTCTCTTACGCAGTATTTT
NA TRBJ2-2 TRBV11-3 TRBD2 CASSSPQGGGGLNTGELFF TGTGCCAGCAGCTCTCCCCAGGGTGGGGGGGGATTGAACACCGGGGAGCTGTTTTTT
NA TRBJ1-3 TRBV9 NA CASSVDRVNSGNTIYF TGTGCCAGCAGCGTAGACAGGGTCAACTCTGGAAACACCATATATTTT
NA TRBJ1-2 TRBV6-4 TRBD1 CASPTGQAFRGYTF TGTGCCAGCCCGACGGGACAGGCTTTCCGGGGCTACACCTTC
NA TRBJ1-2 TRBV18 NA CASSPPNSYGYTF TGTGCCAGCTCACCACCGAACAGCTATGGCTACACCTTC
NA TRBJ1-6 TRBV28 NA CASIGGDYNSPLHF TGTGCCAGCATTGGGGGCGACTATAATTCACCCCTCCACTTT
NA TRBJ1-2 TRBV4-1 NA CASSQNQQPYGYTF TGCGCCAGCAGCCAAAATCAACAGCCCTATGGCTACACCTTC
once TRBJ1-2 TRBV3-1/TRBV3-2 NA CASRPQGNYGYTF TGTGCCAGCAGACCCCAGGGAAACTATGGCTACACCTTC
NA TRBJ1-2 TRBV6-6 NA CASFTPGPQGNYGYTF TGTGCCAGCTTCACCCCCGGTCCACAGGGAAACTATGGCTACACCTTC
NA TRBJ2-7 TRBV3-1/TRBV3-2 TRBD1 CASSQGRGTGDYEQYF TGTGCCAGCAGCCAAGGTAGAGGGACAGGTGACTACGAGCAGTACTTC
NA TRBJ1-5 TRBV6-5 NA CASSHRGQPQHF TGTGCCAGCAGTCACCGGGGTCAGCCCCAGCATTTT
NA TRBJ2-7 TRBV28 TRBD2 CASSLQDSGGSYEQYF TGTGCCAGCAGTTTACAGGACAGCGGGGGCTCCTACGAGCAGTACTTC
NA TRBJ1-2 TRBV11-2 TRBD1 CASSSLRDRRLYNYGYTF TGTGCCAGCAGCTCACTCCGGGACAGACGACTCTATAACTATGGCTACACCTTC
NA TRBJ1-2 TRBV4-1 TRBD1 CASSQETNRGVGYGYTF TGCGCCAGCAGCCAAGAGACGAACAGGGGGGTGGGATATGGCTACACCTTC
NA TRBJ2-7 TRBV6-5 TRBD2 CASSYSTSGAYEQYF TGTGCCAGCAGTTACTCGACTAGCGGGGCCTACGAGCAGTACTTC